The 10 T cell receptor beta chains reported below all come from one sample, sequenced in a study of control samples from healthy donors and cancer patients. Some clones are missing from TCRdb's copy, which holds only in-frame ones; the method was immunoSEQ multiplex PCR. The sample lists over 30,000 clones; 86% were seen once. Material: PBMCs. The receptors stem from a woman in her thirties or forties with lung cancer.

V is TRBV5-6 and J is TRBJ2-7; D unresolved. V was shortened by 1 base and J by 0 bases, with 5 bases between the two germline ends. This CDR3 contains 13 residues. Germline CDR1 is SGHDT and CDR2 is YYEEEE. The CDR3 DNA reads as TGTGCCAGCAGCTTGCTGGACTCCTACGAGCAGTACTTC. It yields the protein CASSLLDSYEQYF.

This clone qualifies as large. This sequence joins TRBV5-4 and TRBJ2-3; 10 bases line up with TRBD1. There are 15 residues in the CDR3. J lost 8 bases, V lost 4 bases, and 10 bases had no gene match. Germline CDR1 SGHNT, CDR2 YYREEE (reference sequence). The CDR3 spells CASSSVTGGVPTQYF. CDR3 nucleotides: TGTGCCAGCAGCAGCGTGACAGGGGGCGTCCCTACGCAGTATTTT.

The J gene is TRBJ1-1, the V gene TRBV7-9, with D unclear. Germline V gene lookup returns CDR1 SEHNR and CDR2 FQNEAQ (reference sequence). The germline V and J ends were trimmed by 5 bases and 6 bases, with 16 bases remaining between them. CDR3 length: 14 amino acids. CDR3 amino acids: CASSPRASGAEAFF. The CDR3 DNA reads as TGTGCCAGCAGCCCTCGGGCGAGTGGCGCTGAAGCTTTCTTT.

V gene TRBV6-2 or TRBV6-3 combines with J gene TRBJ1-3, with a tentative D call TRBD1 (5 bases). Germline V CDR1 and CDR2: MNHEY, SVGEGT. The length of the CDR3 is 15 residues. V lost 6 bases, J lost 8 bases, and 20 bases lay in between. CDR3 bases: TGTGCCAGCAGCCCGGGACCCCCGCGTTCGGACACCATATATTTT. It is translated as CASSPGPPRSDTIYF.

This rearrangement joins TRBV15 to TRBJ1-1, with D maybe TRBD1 (5 bases). V was clipped by 7 bases and J by 6 bases, with 21 bases between them. Germline lookup yields CDR1 LNHNV and CDR2 YYDKDF (reference sequence). The CDR3 covers 15 residues. The CDR3 here is CATTELGDAAPEAFF. In DNA form, the CDR3 reads TGTGCCACCACCGAATTGGGGGACGCGGCCCCTGAAGCTTTCTTT. The whole variable domain, remainder taken from reference TRBV15 and TRBJ1-1, is DAMVIQNPRYQVTQFGKPVTLSCSQTLNHNVMYWYQQKSSQAPKLLFHYYDKDFNNEADTPDNFQSRRPNTSFCFLDIRSPGLGDTAMYLCATTELGDAAPEAFFGQGTRLTVV.

This clone has only one observation. The V and J genes are TRBV7-9 and TRBJ1-3; no firm D call. The CDR3 totals 12 residues. V lost 3 bases and J 4 bases, leaving 4 bases between the germline ends. Germline V gene data show CDR1 as SEHNR and CDR2 as FQNEAQ (reference sequence). For the CDR3, the DNA is TGTGCCAGCAGCTTTTCGGGAAACACCATATATTTT. Its translation is CASSFSGNTIYF.

V usage is TRBV28 and J usage is TRBJ1-2; a weak D match, TRBD1 (5 bases). Trimming removed 7 bases at V and 4 bases at J, with 28 bases between. This CDR3 spans 18 amino acids. Germline values: CDR1 MDHEN, CDR2 SYDVKM. The CDR3 region has the DNA TGTGCCAGCATCGGCGCGGGGGACCTCGAATATCTTAGCTATGGCTACACCTTC. Translation gives CASIGAGDLEYLSYGYTF.

On this clone: The junction shows a germline mismatch at one end, possibly a read error. This same CDR3 is encoded by further DNA sequences in the sample. This chain joins TRBV7-6 and TRBJ2-7; 7 bases are a match to TRBD2. Germline V CDR1 and CDR2: SGHVS, FNYEAQ. The CDR3 totals 16 residues. The CDR3 reads CASSLGAGDYLSEQYF. The CDR3 coding sequence is TGTGCCAGCAGCTTAGGGGCGGGGGATTACCTCTCCGAGCAGTATTTC.

This sequence joins TRBV6-5 and TRBJ1-1; D might be TRBD1 (5 bases). The CDR3 runs to 13 residues. The germline gives CDR1 MNHEY, CDR2 SVGAGI. V dropped 0 bases and J dropped 13 bases, with 15 bases sitting between them. In DNA form, the CDR3 reads TGTGCCAGCAGTTACTCGAATGGGGGTTTCGGTTTCTTT. Its protein product is CASSYSNGGFGFF.

The chain couples TRBV4-1 to TRBJ2-1; TRBD2 matches at 8 bases. The CDR3 covers 17 residues. Losses at the gene ends were 1 base for V and 6 bases for J; bases not matched to a gene: 11. Germline V gene lookup returns CDR1 MGHRA and CDR2 YSYEKL. The CDR3 protein is CASSQVVTGGPGNEQFF. CDR3 nucleotide sequence: TGCGCCAGCAGCCAAGTAGTAACGGGGGGGCCGGGCAATGAGCAGTTCTTC.